This TCR beta chain was profiled in a study of blood T cells in healthy people across ages. Study as a whole: The template switching approach captured approximately one barcoded beta molecule for every two T cells.

Germline CDR1 reads GTSNPN; CDR2 reads SVGIG (reference sequence). The CDR3 is made up of 14 amino acids. V shed 4 bases and J 3 bases; nucleotides not matched to a gene: 8. A second PCR, run for roughly 7 to 12 cycles, used a sample-barcoded 5' primer plus a J-beta primer mix. TCRdb reanalysed the 5' RACE reads using MiXCR and keeps one entry per CDR3 protein. The sample shows approximately 780,000 distinct CDR3 sequences, approximately 24% of them seen only once. General study results and limits: The diversity estimates, figures obtained from one million T cells, were considered underestimates. The CMV status of each donor remained undetermined, and this could have confounded shifts in expanded clonotypes.

With regard to this clonotype: No antigen is known for it.

These data were also reused for a study on T cells of mothers and their children. As reported in that work: Unrelated mother-child pairs always had slightly, but never significantly, lower normalized overlap than related pairs.

This TCR was sampled from a boy between 5 and 17 years old in good health. The V gene is TRBV30, the J gene TRBJ2-7; 8 bases match TRBD1. The material sequenced was blood. The CDR3 reads CAWNPGTGHYEQYF. The CDR3 DNA follows: TGTGCCTGGAACCCCGGGACAGGTCACTACGAGCAGTACTTC.